Following are 19 T cell receptor beta chains from one sample sequenced in a study of human T cells and chemical hapten exposure (dated by TCRdb to the early 2020s). The sample's time point label, in plain terms: patch test 1, 2 weeks after DPC sensitization. The treatment or condition label of this sample denotes: therapeutic diphenylcyclopropenone sensitization with weekly scalp DPC. The library was obtained by RACE. Sequencing was performed on a NextSeq 500. Using fastp trimming at Q25 and MiXCR clonotype assembly, TCRdb reanalyzed the public sequencing data and kept in-frame beta chains. All rows with the same CDR3 protein become a single entry with the most common DNA and genes. The sample table shows about 120,000 distinct CDR3 sequences, and roughly 15% are seen once. Together, the top ten hold around 0.99% of the sample. The sequenced sample was whole blood, obtained in connection with sensitization to the hapten diphenylcyclopropenone (DPC). The receptor source for this set is a man in his late teens or twenties with alopecia areata. Some clones in this sample may be carry-over from other donors' samples.

V gene TRBV5-4 combines with J gene TRBJ1-2; D might be TRBD1 (5 bases). V was cut by 1 base and J by 8 bases, with 24 bases left in between. Per the germline V gene, CDR1 is SGHNT and CDR2 is YYREEE (reference sequence). This CDR3 is built from 17 residues. CDR3 sequence: CASSLKTAPLLLEGYTF. The CDR3 region has the DNA TGTGCCAGCAGCTTGAAGACAGCCCCTTTACTTCTTGAGGGCTACACCTTC.

This clonotype was detected only a few times. The V and J genes are TRBV7-8 and TRBJ1-2; TRBD1 agrees at 11 bases. Germline CDR1 is SGHVS and CDR2 is FQNEAQ. Losses at the gene ends were 5 bases for V and 2 bases for J; bases not matched to a gene: 4. The CDR3 runs to 15 residues. The DNA for the CDR3 is TGTGCCAGCAGCCTACGGACAGGGGGCAACTATGGCTACACCTTC. Translation gives CASSLRTGGNYGYTF.

This clonotype turned up a few times. The chain links TRBV19 to TRBJ1-1, with D perhaps TRBD1 (5 bases). CDR1 is LNHDA, CDR2 SQIVND, per germline (reference sequence). This CDR3 is 15 amino acids long. The V and J ends lost 3 bases and 6 bases respectively, with 17 bases between them. The DNA of the CDR3 is TGTGCCAGTAGTATTTTTGGCAGGGCGAGTTCTGAAGCTTTCTTT. Residues: CASSIFGRASSEAFF.

The chain uses TRBV19 and TRBJ1-1; D unresolved. With 6 bases removed from V and 4 bases from J, the gap between germline ends came to 9 bases. The CDR3 is 12 amino acids. Germline CDR1 and CDR2: LNHDA and SQIVND (reference sequence). This chain's CDR3 is CASRSGFTEAFF. CDR3 in DNA: TGTGCCAGTAGGTCTGGCTTCACTGAAGCTTTCTTT.

The J gene is TRBJ2-1, the V gene TRBV10-1; D not certain. Germline V gene sequence: CDR1 WNHNN, CDR2 SYGVQD (reference sequence). The CDR3 length is 12 residues. The ends were cut back, 3 bases at V and 6 bases at J, with 6 bases in the middle. The DNA of the CDR3 is TGCGCCAGCAGTGATCCAGGCAATGAGCAGTTCTTC. It encodes CASSDPGNEQFF.

This chain links TRBV7-3 with TRBJ2-3; 7 nucleotides match TRBD1. V shed 6 bases, J shed 1 base, and the junction held 10 bases outside the gene matches. The V gene's germline CDR1 is SGHTA and CDR2 FQGTGA. The CDR3 consists of 16 residues. CDR3 sequence reads: CASRTGDRGRTDTQYF. CDR3 DNA sequence: TGTGCCAGCAGGACCGGGGATAGGGGGCGCACAGATACGCAGTATTTT. Together with reference TRBV7-3 and TRBJ2-3, the CDR3 gives the full variable domain: GAGVSQTPSNKVTEKGKYVELRCDPISGHTALYWYRQSLGQGPEFLIYFQGTGAADDSGLPNDRFFAVRPEGSVSTLKIQRTERGDSAVYLCASRTGDRGRTDTQYFGPGTRLTVL.

This clonotype has just a few counts. This rearrangement joins TRBV10-1 to TRBJ1-4; the D gene is possibly TRBD1 (5 bases). CDR1 WNHNN and CDR2 SYGVQD come from the germline V gene (reference sequence). This CDR3 spans 13 amino acids. The V end lost 6 bases, the J end lost 8 bases, and 13 bases lay between the germline ends. The CDR3 spells CASREGRIEKLFF. CDR3 DNA: TGCGCCAGCAGGGAGGGGCGGATCGAAAAACTGTTTTTT.

This clonotype was seen a handful of times. This rearrangement joins TRBV3-1 to TRBJ2-1; no reliable D call. The CDR3 contains 13 residues. The germline CDR1 and CDR2 sequences are LGHDT and YNNKEL (reference sequence). V dropped 0 bases and J dropped 5 bases, with 5 bases sitting between them. CDR3 bases: TGTGCCAGCAGCCAAGAGGCCGACAATGAGCAGTTCTTC. Its translation is CASSQEADNEQFF.

This chain joins TRBV27 and TRBJ2-1; 8 nucleotides match TRBD1. J was trimmed by 7 bases and V by 2 bases; bases with no gene match: 13. This CDR3 has 17 amino acids. Germline assignment: CDR1 MNHEY and CDR2 SMNVEV (reference sequence). DNA for the CDR3: TGTGCCAGCAGTTTAGAGGACGACAGGGGCCGGAGGAATGAGCAGTTCTTC. It translates to CASSLEDDRGRRNEQFF.

This clonotype has at least ten counts. The V gene is TRBV7-6, the J gene TRBJ2-5, with 7 positions matching TRBD1. V lost 4 bases and J lost 5; bases outside the gene matches: 7. The germline V gene has CDR1 SGHVS and CDR2 FNYEAQ. The CDR3 is 14 amino acids. As DNA, the CDR3 is TGTGCCAGCAGCTGGACGACAGGGAAGGAGACCCAGTACTTC. This codes for CASSWTTGKETQYF.

This clonotype was picked up a small number of times. The rearrangement uses TRBV7-6 and TRBJ2-1, with D unclear. Germline loops: CDR1 SGHVS, CDR2 FNYEAQ. The V gene lost 1 base and the J gene lost 0 bases, with 7 bases spanning the gap. The CDR3 extends over 15 amino acids. In DNA, the CDR3 is TGTGCCAGCAGCTTAGTACCTAGCTCCTACAATGAGCAGTTCTTC. Its protein is CASSLVPSSYNEQFF.

This clonotype turned up a few times. The J gene is TRBJ1-5, the V gene TRBV7-2; D possibly corresponds to TRBD1 (6 bases). This CDR3 has 15 amino acids. Germline V gene data show CDR1 as SGHTA and CDR2 as FQGNSA. Trimming took 6 bases from V and 6 from J, leaving 18 bases between them. CDR3 protein: CASRPKGGMGQPQHF. CDR3 DNA: TGTGCCAGCAGGCCTAAAGGGGGAATGGGTCAGCCCCAGCATTTT.

V and J are TRBV5-6 and TRBJ2-1; 7 nucleotides agree with TRBD1. The CDR3 is 14 residues long. Germline V lookup: CDR1 SGHDT, CDR2 YYEEEE. V was clipped by 1 base and J by 4 bases; unmatched bases: 2. This chain's CDR3 is CASSLQGVYNEQFF. The CDR3 nucleotides are TGTGCCAGCAGCTTGCAGGGGGTATACAATGAGCAGTTCTTC.

In its sample, this clonotype was seen a few times. This sequence joins TRBV5-1 and TRBJ2-1, with D perhaps TRBD2 (5 bases). The CDR3 is made up of 14 amino acids. Germline lookup yields CDR1 SGHRS and CDR2 YFSETQ. V gave up 4 bases and J gave up 5 bases, with 13 bases separating them. CDR3: CASSPDSRDNEQFF. CDR3 DNA: TGCGCCAGCAGCCCGGACTCGAGGGACAATGAGCAGTTCTTC.

This clonotype turned up a few times. The chain has TRBV18 and TRBJ1-6; D is uncertain. This CDR3 region has 14 residues. Trimming pared 2 bases from V and 5 bases from J, leaving 7 bases between. Germline V CDR1 and CDR2: KGHSH, LQKENI. CDR3 DNA: TGTGCCAGCTCACCATTCGGGGATAATTCACCCCTCCACTTT. Encoded protein: CASSPFGDNSPLHF.

The chain uses TRBV4-3 and TRBJ2-2, with 11 bases that match TRBD2. CDR1 and CDR2 from the germline V gene are LGHNA and YSLEER. This CDR3 is 17 amino acids long. The J segment lost 6 bases and the V segment lost 3 bases, leaving 9 bases of the junction unmatched. CDR3 protein: CASSHGLAGGPPGELFF. For the CDR3, the DNA is TGCGCCAGCAGCCACGGTTTAGCGGGGGGGCCTCCCGGGGAGCTGTTTTTT.

This rearrangement joins TRBV18 to TRBJ1-6, with TRBD1 identical over 9 bases. This CDR3 is built from 15 residues. Germline V gives CDR1 KGHSH, CDR2 LQKENI. With 5 bases clipped from V and 5 bases from J, the junction kept 4 bases outside the gene matches. The CDR3 region is CASSSRDRDNSPLHF. In nucleotides, the CDR3 is TGTGCCAGCTCATCCCGGGACAGGGATAATTCACCCCTCCACTTT.

The table lists this clonotype with a few counts. The V call is TRBV7-2, the J call TRBJ2-7; D call uncertain. This CDR3 comprises 15 residues. Trimming pared 1 base from V and 2 bases from J, leaving 12 bases between. CDR1 and CDR2 (germline): SGHTA, FQGNSA. This CDR3 is CASSLEPRFTYEQYF. The CDR3 coding sequence is TGTGCCAGCAGCTTAGAACCTCGCTTTACCTACGAGCAGTACTTC.

The chain uses TRBV3-1 and TRBJ1-6; D is undetermined. The CDR3 contains 16 residues. The ends were cut back, 4 bases at V and 2 bases at J, with 12 bases in the middle. CDR1 is LGHDT and CDR2 is YNNKEL in the germline V gene (reference sequence). The CDR3 protein is CASSPDRKTYNSPLHF. CDR3 nucleotide sequence: TGTGCCAGCAGCCCGGACCGAAAAACCTATAATTCACCCCTCCACTTT.